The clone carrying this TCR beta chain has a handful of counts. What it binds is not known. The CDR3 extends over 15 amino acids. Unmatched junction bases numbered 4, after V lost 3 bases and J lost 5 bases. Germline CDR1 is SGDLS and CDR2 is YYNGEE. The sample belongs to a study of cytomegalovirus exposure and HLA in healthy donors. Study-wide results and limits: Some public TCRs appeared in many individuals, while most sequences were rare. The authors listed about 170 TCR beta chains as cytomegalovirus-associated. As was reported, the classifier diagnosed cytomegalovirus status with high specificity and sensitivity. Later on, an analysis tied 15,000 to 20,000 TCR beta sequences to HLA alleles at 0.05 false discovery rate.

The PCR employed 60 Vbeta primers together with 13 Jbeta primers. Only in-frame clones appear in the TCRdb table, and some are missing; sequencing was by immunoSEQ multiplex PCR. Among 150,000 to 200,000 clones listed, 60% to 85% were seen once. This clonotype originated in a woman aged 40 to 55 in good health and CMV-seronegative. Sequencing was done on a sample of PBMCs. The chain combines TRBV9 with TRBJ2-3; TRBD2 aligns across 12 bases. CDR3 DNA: TGTGCCAGCAGCGACCTAGCGGGAGGGGAAGATACGCAGTATTTT. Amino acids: CASSDLAGGEDTQYF. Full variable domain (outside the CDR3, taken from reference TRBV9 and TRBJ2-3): DSGVTQTPKHLITATGQRVTLRCSPRSGDLSVYWYQQSLDQGLQFLIQYYNGEERAKGNILERFSAQQFPDLHSELNLSSLELGDSALYFCASSDLAGGEDTQYFGPGTRLTVL.